Each of the 2 T cell receptor beta chains below was sequenced from the same sample in a study of T cells of healthy individuals. Using its own MiXCR run on the 5' RACE reads, TCRdb lists one record per CDR3 protein. The sample lists fewer than 75,000 distinct CDR3 sequences; around 15% were seen once. The receptors stem from a human donor in good health.

The chain employs TRBV10-1 and TRBJ2-5; possibly TRBD2 for D (5 bases). CDR1 and CDR2 from the germline V gene are WNHNN and SYGVQD (reference sequence). Trimming removed 8 bases at V and 7 bases at J, with 23 bases between. CDR3 size: 15 residues. The CDR3 here is CASAPRRNPPGTQYF. The DNA for the CDR3 is TGCGCCAGCGCTCCAAGGAGGAATCCCCCGGGGACCCAGTACTTC.

The chain joins TRBV2 to TRBJ2-2; 7 nucleotides match TRBD1. Germline lookup yields CDR1 SNHLY and CDR2 FYNNEI. The CDR3 is 14 residues long. The junction had 6 bases not matched to a gene; V was cut back by 6 bases and J by 5 bases. Here the CDR3 reads CASRGQRQTGELFF. CDR3 coding DNA: TGTGCCAGCAGGGGACAGCGACAGACCGGGGAGCTGTTTTTT.